The 7 T cell receptor beta chains below were found in one sample sequenced in a study of a mutant IDH1 vaccine in newly diagnosed glioma. These receptors lack a known antigen. Time point in this sample: week 5, during vaccination. Each dose delivered 300 ug of mutant IDH1 20-mer peptide subcutaneously with imiquimod. TCRdb keeps only in-frame clones here, not all; method: immunoSEQ multiplex PCR. Of tens of thousands of clones detected, approximately 80% appear once; the ten largest clones hold 24%. Sequenced material: PBMCs, taken from a glioma patient whose treatment included an IDH1 peptide vaccine. The receptor source for this set is a man aged 25 to 40 with glioma.

The chain couples TRBV29-1 to TRBJ2-7; TRBD2 might be the D (5 bases). This CDR3 contains 14 residues. CDR1 is SQVTM, CDR2 ANQGSEA, per germline. Trimming cost V 6 bases and J 3 bases, with 18 bases left between them. CDR3 region: CSVADSRSGYEQYF. CDR3 sequence (DNA): TGCAGCGTGGCGGACTCCCGCTCGGGCTACGAGCAGTACTTC.

V and J are TRBV5-6 and TRBJ2-5, with 9 bases matching TRBD1. V was clipped by 4 bases and J by 5 bases; unmatched bases: 3. The CDR3 spans 13 residues. Germline CDR1 SGHDT, CDR2 YYEEEE. The CDR3 loop reads CASSLQGAETQYF. CDR3 nucleotides: TGTGCCAGCAGCCTACAGGGGGCTGAGACCCAGTACTTC.

J is TRBJ1-1 and V is TRBV9; D is unresolved. This CDR3 spans 15 amino acids. In germline, CDR1 is SGDLS, CDR2 YYNGEE. Trimming removed 0 bases at V and 0 bases at J, with 9 bases between. In DNA form, the CDR3 reads TGTGCCAGCAGCGTAGTGGGAAATATGAACACTGAAGCTTTCTTT. Amino acid sequence: CASSVVGNMNTEAFF.

This chain connects TRBV11-2 to TRBJ2-5; D is perhaps TRBD1 or TRBD2 (5 bases each). Germline CDR1 is SGHAT and CDR2 is FQNNGV. The CDR3 runs 13 residues. Trimming removed 1 base at V and 3 bases at J, with 6 bases between. The CDR3 DNA sequence: TGTGCCAGCAGCTTAGGAGGGGAAGAGACCCAGTACTTC. The encoded protein is CASSLGGEETQYF. The full variable domain, in which reference TRBV11-2 and TRBJ2-5 provide the parts outside the CDR3, is EAGVAQSPRYKIIEKRQSVAFWCNPISGHATLYWYQQILGQGPKLLIQFQNNGVVDDSQLPKDRFSAERLKGVDSTLKIQPAKLEDSAVYLCASSLGGEETQYFGPGTRLLVL.

The rearrangement joins TRBV10-3 to TRBJ1-1; D unresolved. CDR1 ENHRY and CDR2 SYGVKD come from the germline V gene. V was shortened by 0 bases and J by 0 bases, with 8 bases between the two germline ends. The CDR3 spans 15 residues. CDR3 residues: CAISESKEMNTEAFF. The DNA of the CDR3 is TGTGCCATCAGTGAGTCAAAGGAGATGAACACTGAAGCTTTCTTT.

The J gene is TRBJ2-1, the V gene TRBV10-1; D unresolved. Trimming left V 2 bases short and J 3 bases short, with 8 bases between. CDR3 length: 14 amino acids. Germline V gene data show CDR1 as WNHNN and CDR2 as SYGVQD (reference sequence). In DNA form, the CDR3 reads TGCGCCAGCAGTGAGGAGGACGGCTACAATGAGCAGTTCTTC. This codes for CASSEEDGYNEQFF.

The chain uses TRBV19 and TRBJ1-5; TRBD1 aligns across 9 bases. The V gene end was trimmed by 4 bases and the J gene end by 3 bases; junction bases not matched to a gene: 4. This CDR3 comprises 15 residues. Germline values: CDR1 LNHDA, CDR2 SQIVND (reference sequence). CDR3 residues: CASSKDRGVNQPQHF. CDR3 nucleotides: TGTGCCAGTAGTAAGGACAGGGGCGTCAATCAGCCCCAGCATTTT. The full variable domain, its missing parts supplied by reference TRBV19 and TRBJ1-5, is DGGITQSPKYLFRKEGQNVTLSCEQNLNHDAMYWYRQDPGQGLRLIYYSQIVNDFQKGDIAEGYSVSREKKESFPLTVTSAQKNPTAFYLCASSKDRGVNQPQHFGDGTRLSIL.